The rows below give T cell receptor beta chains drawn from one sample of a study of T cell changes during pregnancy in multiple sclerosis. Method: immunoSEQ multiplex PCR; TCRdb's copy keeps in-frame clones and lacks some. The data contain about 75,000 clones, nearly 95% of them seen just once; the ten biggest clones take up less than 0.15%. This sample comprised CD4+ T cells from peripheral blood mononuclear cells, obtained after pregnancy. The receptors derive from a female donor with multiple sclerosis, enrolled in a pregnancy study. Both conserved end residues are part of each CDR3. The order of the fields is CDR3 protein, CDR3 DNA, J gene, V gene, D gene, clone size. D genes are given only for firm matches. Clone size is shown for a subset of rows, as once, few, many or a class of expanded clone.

CSHPGGLADTQYF	TGCAGCCATCCAGGGGGTCTCGCAGATACGCAGTATTTT	TRBJ2-3	TRBV29-1	TRBD1	.
CASSHPQGRDPYTEAFF	TGCGCCAGCAGTCATCCGCAGGGAAGGGATCCCTACACTGAAGCTTTCTTT	TRBJ1-1	TRBV23-1	.	.
CASGLVRSQGSSSYEQYF	TGTGCTAGTGGTTTGGTACGGAGCCAGGGATCGTCCTCCTACGAGCAGTACTTC	TRBJ2-7	TRBV12-5	.	.
CASSQPGPGFGGYTF	TGTGCCAGCAGTCAACCCGGTCCGGGGTTCGGGGGCTACACCTTC	TRBJ1-2	TRBV28	.	.
CASSLGTGGPYEQYF	TGTGCCAGCAGCTTAGGTACAGGGGGACCCTACGAGCAGTACTTC	TRBJ2-7	TRBV7-9	TRBD1	.
CASSSSAQGVIAKNIQYF	TGTGCCAGCTCATCATCGGCGCAGGGGGTTATCGCCAAAAACATTCAGTACTTC	TRBJ2-4	TRBV18	TRBD1	once
CASSLSPGYQPQHF	TGTGCCAGCAGTTTATCGCCAGGTTATCAGCCCCAGCATTTT	TRBJ1-5	TRBV27	.	.
CASSEIAPPTYEQYF	TGTGCCAGCAGTGAAATTGCGCCGCCCACCTACGAGCAGTACTTC	TRBJ2-7	TRBV2	.	.
CASSPPSSPPYEQYF	TGTGCCAGCTCACCCCCTAGCTCCCCTCCCTACGAGCAGTACTTC	TRBJ2-7	TRBV18	.	once
CASSQAQNSNQPQHF	TGTGCCAGCAGCCAAGCGCAGAATTCCAATCAGCCCCAGCATTTT	TRBJ1-5	TRBV4-2	.	.
CSVETGVKAFF	TGCAGCGTGGAGACAGGGGTAAAAGCGTTCTTC	TRBJ2-1	TRBV29-1	TRBD1	.
CASSVNTGYSMNTEAFF	TGTGCCAGTAGTGTAAACACAGGGTATAGCATGAACACTGAAGCTTTCTTT	TRBJ1-1	TRBV19	.	once
CASSLSPGGFSGNTIYF	TGCGCCAGCAGCTTGTCGCCGGGGGGCTTCTCTGGAAACACCATATATTTT	TRBJ1-3	TRBV5-1	.	.
CAWNIQGDEQYF	TGTGCCTGGAATATCCAGGGGGACGAGCAGTACTTC	TRBJ2-7	TRBV30	TRBD1	.
CASSQRTFTGELFF	TGTGCCAGCAGCCAGCGGACCTTCACCGGGGAGCTGTTTTTT	TRBJ2-2	TRBV2	.	.
CASSSRFTDTQYF	TGTGCCAGCAGCTCCCGTTTTACAGATACGCAGTATTTT	TRBJ2-3	TRBV7-2	.	.
CASSRTRETQYF	TGTGCCAGTAGTCGGACAAGAGAGACCCAGTACTTC	TRBJ2-5	TRBV19	.	.
CAIKGGFNEQFF	TGTGCCATCAAAGGAGGTTTTAATGAGCAGTTCTTC	TRBJ2-1	TRBV10-3	.	.
CASSGVSGKGNEQFF	TGTGCCAGCAGTGGGGTCTCGGGGAAAGGTAATGAGCAGTTCTTC	TRBJ2-1	TRBV2	.	.
CASSLWGGTGELFF	TGTGCCAGCAGTTTATGGGGGGGCACCGGGGAGCTGTTTTTT	TRBJ2-2	TRBV27	TRBD2	.
CASSLVGVVRGRDEQFF	TGTGCCAGCAGCTTAGTGGGTGTGGTAAGGGGGCGGGATGAGCAGTTCTTC	TRBJ2-1	TRBV11-1	TRBD1	.
CASSNRANEKLFF	TGTGCCAGCAGTAACCGAGCTAATGAAAAACTGTTTTTT	TRBJ1-4	TRBV2	.	.
CASRVPQGASDHSYEQYF	TGTGCCAGCAGGGTCCCCCAGGGGGCCAGCGACCACTCCTACGAGCAGTACTTC	TRBJ2-7	TRBV5-5	TRBD1	.
CASSLTHDRYNEQFF	TGTGCCAGCAGCTTGACCCACGACAGATACAATGAGCAGTTCTTC	TRBJ2-1	TRBV7-2	.	.
CASSPLRQGIFAKNIQYF	TGTGCCAGCTCACCCCTGCGACAGGGTATTTTTGCCAAAAACATTCAGTACTTC	TRBJ2-4	TRBV18	TRBD1	.
CASSLVGGMAEAFF	TGTGCCAGCAGTTTGGTAGGGGGCATGGCTGAAGCTTTCTTT	TRBJ1-1	TRBV28	TRBD1	.
CASSPVGYNEQFF	TGTGCCAGCAGCCCGGTCGGGTACAATGAGCAGTTCTTC	TRBJ2-1	TRBV5-4	.	.
CASSPHSGSRSYEQYF	TGTGCCAGCAGTCCCCATAGCGGGAGCCGGTCCTACGAGCAGTACTTC	TRBJ2-7	TRBV28	TRBD2	.
CASSLGTGGYGYTF	TGTGCCAGCAGCTTAGGGACAGGGGGATATGGCTACACCTTC	TRBJ1-2	TRBV7-8	TRBD1	few
CASSPGGSSYNEQFF	TGTGCCAGCAGCCCCGGGGGAAGCTCCTACAATGAGCAGTTCTTC	TRBJ2-1	TRBV6-5	.	.
CASSLDTRNGYTF	TGCGCCAGCAGCTTGGACACGAGGAATGGCTACACCTTC	TRBJ1-2	TRBV5-1	.	.
CASSRGLTYEQYF	TGTGCCAGCAGCAGGGGGCTCACCTACGAGCAGTACTTC	TRBJ2-7	TRBV9	TRBD1	.